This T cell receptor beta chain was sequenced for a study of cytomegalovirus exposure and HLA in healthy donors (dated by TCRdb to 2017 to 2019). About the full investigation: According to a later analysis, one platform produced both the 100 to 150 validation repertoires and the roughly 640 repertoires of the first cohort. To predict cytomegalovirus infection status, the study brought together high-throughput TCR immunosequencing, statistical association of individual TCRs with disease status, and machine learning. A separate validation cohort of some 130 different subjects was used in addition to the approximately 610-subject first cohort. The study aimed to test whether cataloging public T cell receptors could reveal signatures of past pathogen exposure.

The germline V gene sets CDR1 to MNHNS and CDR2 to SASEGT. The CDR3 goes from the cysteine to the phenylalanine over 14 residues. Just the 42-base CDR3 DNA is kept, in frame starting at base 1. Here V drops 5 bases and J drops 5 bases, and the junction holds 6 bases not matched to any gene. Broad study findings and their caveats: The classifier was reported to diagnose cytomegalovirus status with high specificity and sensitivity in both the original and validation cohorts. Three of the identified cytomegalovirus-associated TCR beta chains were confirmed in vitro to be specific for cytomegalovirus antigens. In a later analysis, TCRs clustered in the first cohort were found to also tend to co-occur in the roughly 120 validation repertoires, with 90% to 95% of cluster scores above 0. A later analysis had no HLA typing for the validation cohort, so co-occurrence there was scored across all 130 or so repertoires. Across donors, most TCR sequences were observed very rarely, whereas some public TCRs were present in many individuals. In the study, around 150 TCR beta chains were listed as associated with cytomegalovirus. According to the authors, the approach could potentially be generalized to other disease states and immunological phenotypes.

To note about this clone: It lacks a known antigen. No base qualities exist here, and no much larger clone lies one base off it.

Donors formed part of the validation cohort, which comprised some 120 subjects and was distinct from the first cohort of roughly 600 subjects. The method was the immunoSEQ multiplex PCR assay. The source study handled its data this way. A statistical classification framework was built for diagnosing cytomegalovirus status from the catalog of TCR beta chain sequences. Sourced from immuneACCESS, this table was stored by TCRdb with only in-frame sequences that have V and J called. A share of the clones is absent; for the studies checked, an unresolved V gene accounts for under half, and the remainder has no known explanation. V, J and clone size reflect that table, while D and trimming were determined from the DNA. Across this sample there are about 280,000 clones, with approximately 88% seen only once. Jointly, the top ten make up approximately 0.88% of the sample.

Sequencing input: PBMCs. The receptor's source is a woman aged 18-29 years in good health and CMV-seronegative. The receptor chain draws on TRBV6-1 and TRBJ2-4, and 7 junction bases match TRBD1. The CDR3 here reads CASSRFQGENIQYF. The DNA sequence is TGTGCCAGCAGTCGATTTCAGGGGGAAAACATTCAGTACTTC.